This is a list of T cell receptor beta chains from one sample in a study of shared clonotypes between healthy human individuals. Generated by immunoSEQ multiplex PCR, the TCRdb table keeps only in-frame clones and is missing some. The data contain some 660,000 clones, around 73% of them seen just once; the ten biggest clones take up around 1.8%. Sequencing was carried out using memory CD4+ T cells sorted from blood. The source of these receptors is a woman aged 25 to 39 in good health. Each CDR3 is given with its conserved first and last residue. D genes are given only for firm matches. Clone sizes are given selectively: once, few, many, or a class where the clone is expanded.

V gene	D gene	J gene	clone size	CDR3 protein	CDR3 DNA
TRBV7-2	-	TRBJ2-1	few	CASSLPGLLNEQFF	TGTGCCAGCAGCTTACCAGGACTATTAAATGAGCAGTTCTTC
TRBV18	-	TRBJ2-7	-	CASSPGPDREQYF	TGTGCCAGCTCACCAGGGCCGGATCGCGAGCAGTACTTC
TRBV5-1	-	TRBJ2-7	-	CASSLAGAGSYEQYF	TGCGCCAGCAGCTTGGCCGGAGCGGGCTCCTACGAGCAGTACTTC
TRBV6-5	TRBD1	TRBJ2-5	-	CASSYGDRGETQYF	TGTGCCAGCAGTTACGGCGACAGGGGGGAGACCCAGTACTTC
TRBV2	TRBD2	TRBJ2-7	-	CASRGGSGRGYEQYF	TGTGCCAGCAGGGGGGGTAGCGGGAGAGGATACGAGCAGTACTTC
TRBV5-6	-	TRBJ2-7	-	CASSPVRVEWHEQYF	TGTGCCAGCAGCCCCGTCAGGGTGGAGTGGCACGAGCAGTACTTC
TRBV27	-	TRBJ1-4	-	CASRPMIATNEKLFF	TGTGCCAGCAGGCCGATGATAGCAACTAATGAAAAACTGTTTTTT
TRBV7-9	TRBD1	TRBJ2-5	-	CASTLGQAQETQYF	TGTGCCAGCACCCTCGGACAGGCGCAAGAGACCCAGTACTTC
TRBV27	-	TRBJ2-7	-	CASSLSPSSYEQYF	TGTGCCAGCAGTCTTTCCCCTAGCTCCTACGAGCAGTACTTC
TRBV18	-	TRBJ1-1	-	CASSPQGSNTEAFF	TGTGCCAGCTCACCACAGGGATCGAACACTGAAGCTTTCTTT